This entry concerns a single T cell receptor beta chain. The sample comes from a study of blood T cell repertoires in COVID-19. Study as a whole: The study drew acute and convalescent COVID-19 samples from the United States, Italy and Spain.

Assay: immunoSEQ multiplex PCR; the TCRdb copy retains only in-frame clones and omits some. The data hold roughly 180,000 clones, with 94% observed a single time. CDR1 is SGHRS, CDR2 YFSETQ, per germline. The J segment lost 2 bases and the V segment lost 4 bases, leaving 11 bases of the junction unmatched. The CDR3 length is 16 residues. The chain combines TRBV5-1 with TRBJ2-7, with TRBD1 matching 8 bases. Sequenced material: peripheral blood. This TCR was sampled from a man aged 30 to 39 with COVID-19, enrolled during active disease. CDR3 in amino acids: CASSLLQSGGPYEQYF. The CDR3 coding sequence is TGCGCCAGCAGCCTGCTTCAGTCAGGGGGCCCCTACGAGCAGTACTTC.